This entry is about one T cell receptor beta chain. The antigen is unknown. This specimen comes from a study of cytomegalovirus exposure and HLA in healthy donors. Overall study results and limits: The study found most TCR sequences rare, yet found some public TCRs in many donors.

60 Vbeta and 13 Jbeta primers were used in PCR. The table came from immunoSEQ multiplex PCR; TCRdb's copy has only in-frame clones and leaves some out. The sample has 200,000 to 250,000 clones, around 80% seen once. The CDR3 has 14 amino acids. Germline CDR1 MNHEY, CDR2 SVGAGI. Trimming left V 0 bases short and J 8 bases short, with 13 bases between. The TCR was taken from a man between 18 and 29 years old in good health and CMV-seronegative. Sequenced sample: PBMCs. The chain is built from TRBV6-5 and TRBJ1-1; D not certain. In DNA, the CDR3 is TGTGCCAGCAGTTACTCGTCCGGGTATCAAGAAGCTTTCTTT. Amino acids: CASSYSSGYQEAFF.